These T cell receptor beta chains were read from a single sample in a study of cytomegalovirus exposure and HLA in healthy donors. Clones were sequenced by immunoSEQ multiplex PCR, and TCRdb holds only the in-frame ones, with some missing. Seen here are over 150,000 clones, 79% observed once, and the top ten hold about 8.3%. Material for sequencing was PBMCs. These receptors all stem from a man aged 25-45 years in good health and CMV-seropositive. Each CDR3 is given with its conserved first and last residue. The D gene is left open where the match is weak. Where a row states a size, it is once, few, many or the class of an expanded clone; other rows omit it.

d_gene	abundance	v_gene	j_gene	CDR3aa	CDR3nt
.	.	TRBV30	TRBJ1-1	CAWSVGSTEAFF	TGTGCCTGGAGTGTAGGGAGCACTGAAGCTTTCTTT
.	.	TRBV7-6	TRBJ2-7	CASSLGQTGVYEQYF	TGTGCCAGCAGCTTAGGGCAGACAGGTGTCTACGAGCAGTACTTC
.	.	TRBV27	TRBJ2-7	CASSFSGAYEQYF	TGTGCCAGCAGTTTTTCCGGAGCCTACGAGCAGTACTTC
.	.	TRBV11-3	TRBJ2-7	CASSLEGGYEQYF	TGTGCCAGCAGCTTAGAGGGGGGCTACGAGCAGTACTTC
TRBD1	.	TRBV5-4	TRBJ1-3	CASSLVGQGSGNTIYF	TGTGCCAGCAGCTTGGTGGGACAGGGGTCTGGAAACACCATATATTTT
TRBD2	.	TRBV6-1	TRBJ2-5	CASSSRGAGGETQYF	TGTGCCAGCAGTTCGCGGGGCGCGGGGGGGGAGACCCAGTACTTC
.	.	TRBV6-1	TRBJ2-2	CASLTGNTGELFF	TGTGCCAGCTTAACCGGGAACACCGGGGAGCTGTTTTTT
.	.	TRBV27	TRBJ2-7	CASRAQGGSYEQYF	TGTGCCAGCAGAGCCCAGGGGGGATCCTACGAGCAGTACTTC
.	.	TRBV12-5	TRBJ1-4	CASGLGAGGTNEKLFF	TGTGCTAGTGGTTTGGGAGCGGGTGGGACTAATGAAAAACTGTTTTTT
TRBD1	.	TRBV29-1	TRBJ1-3	CSVAGTGGGYGNTIYF	TGCAGCGTAGCCGGCACAGGGGGCGGATATGGAAACACCATATATTTT
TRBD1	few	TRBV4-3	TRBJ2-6	CASSQAGGSGANVLTF	TGCGCCAGCAGCCAAGCAGGGGGCTCTGGGGCCAACGTCCTGACTTTC
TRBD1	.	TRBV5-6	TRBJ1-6	CASSLDRGSSPLHF	TGTGCCAGCAGCTTAGACAGGGGAAGCTCACCCCTCCACTTT
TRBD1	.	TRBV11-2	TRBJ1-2	CASSRDRDYGYTF	TGTGCCAGCAGCAGGGACAGGGACTATGGCTACACCTTC
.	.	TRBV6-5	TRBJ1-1	CASSYSFRNTEAFF	TGTGCCAGCAGTTACTCGTTCCGGAACACTGAAGCTTTCTTT
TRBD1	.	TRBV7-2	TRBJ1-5	CASSSGGGRINQPQHF	TGTGCCAGCAGCTCAGGGGGCGGCCGGATTAATCAGCCCCAGCATTTT
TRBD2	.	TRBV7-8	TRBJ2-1	CASSLAWVSGTYNEQFF	TGTGCCAGCAGCTTAGCGTGGGTTAGCGGGACGTACAATGAGCAGTTCTTC
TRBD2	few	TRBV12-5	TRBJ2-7	CASGLGLAGDEQYF	TGTGCTAGTGGTTTGGGACTAGCGGGAGACGAGCAGTACTTC
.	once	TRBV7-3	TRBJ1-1	CASSYQENTEAFF	TGTGCCAGCAGCTACCAGGAGAACACTGAAGCTTTCTTT
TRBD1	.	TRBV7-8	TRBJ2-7	CASSLIPGTGKNEQYF	TGTGCCAGCAGCTTAATCCCCGGGACAGGGAAGAACGAGCAGTACTTC
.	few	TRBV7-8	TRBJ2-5	CASSQNSRTQETQYF	TGTGCCAGCAGCCAGAATTCCCGGACACAAGAGACCCAGTACTTC
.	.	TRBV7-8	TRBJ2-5	CASSLFPDQETQYF	TGTGCCAGCAGCTTATTCCCGGACCAAGAGACCCAGTACTTC
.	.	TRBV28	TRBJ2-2	CASSFAGVTGELFF	TGTGCCAGCAGTTTTGCAGGGGTGACCGGGGAGCTGTTTTTT
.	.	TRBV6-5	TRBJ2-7	CASSLHSVSYEQYF	TGTGCCAGCAGTCTACATAGCGTCTCCTACGAGCAGTACTTC
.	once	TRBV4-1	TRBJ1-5	CASSQPGGSNQPQHF	TGCGCCAGCAGCCAACCCGGGGGTAGCAATCAGCCCCAGCATTTT
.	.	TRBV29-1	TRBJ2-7	CSVEMGASYEQYF	TGCAGCGTTGAAATGGGGGCAAGCTACGAGCAGTACTTC
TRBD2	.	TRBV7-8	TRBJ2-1	CASSLAGGYNEQFF	TGTGCCAGCAGCCTAGCGGGGGGATACAATGAGCAGTTCTTC
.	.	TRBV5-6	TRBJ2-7	CASSLGSDYEQYF	TGTGCCAGCAGCTTGGGCAGCGACTACGAGCAGTACTTC
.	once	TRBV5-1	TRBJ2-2	CASSLDSVNTGELFF	TGCGCCAGCAGCTTGGATAGCGTGAACACCGGGGAGCTGTTTTTT
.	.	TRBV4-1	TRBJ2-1	CASSQSPGSNGVEQFF	TGCGCCAGCAGCCAATCTCCGGGTTCAAATGGAGTGGAGCAGTTCTTC
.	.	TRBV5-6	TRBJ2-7	CASRNLGEQYF	TGTGCCAGCAGAAACCTAGGTGAGCAGTACTTC
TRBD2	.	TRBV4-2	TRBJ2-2	CASSQDSLAGAGGELFF	TGTGCCAGCAGCCAAGATTCACTAGCGGGGGCGGGCGGGGAGCTGTTTTTT
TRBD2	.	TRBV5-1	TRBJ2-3	CASSLAGGRAKGTDTQYF	TGCGCCAGCAGCTTGGCCGGCGGGAGGGCCAAGGGCACAGATACGCAGTATTTT
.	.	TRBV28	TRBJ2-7	CASSFARVYEQYF	TGTGCCAGCAGTTTTGCCAGGGTCTACGAGCAGTACTTC
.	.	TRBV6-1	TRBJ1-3	CASRSRGTGNTIYF	TGTGCCAGCAGAAGTCGGGGAACTGGAAACACCATATATTTT
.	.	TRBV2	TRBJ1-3	CASTGTPSGNTIYF	TGTGCCAGCACCGGGACTCCTTCTGGAAACACCATATATTTT